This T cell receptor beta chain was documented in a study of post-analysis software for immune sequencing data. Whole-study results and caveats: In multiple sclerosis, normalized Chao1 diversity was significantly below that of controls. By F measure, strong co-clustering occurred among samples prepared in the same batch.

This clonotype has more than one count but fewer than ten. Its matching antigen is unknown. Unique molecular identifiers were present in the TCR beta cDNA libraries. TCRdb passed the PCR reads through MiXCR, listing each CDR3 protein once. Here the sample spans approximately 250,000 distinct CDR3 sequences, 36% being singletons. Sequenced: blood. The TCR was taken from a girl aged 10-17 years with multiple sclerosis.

Here the CDR3 DNA reads TGCAGTGCTAGAGGGCCGCCGGGGGCTCAAGCTTTCTTT. It codes for CSARGPPGAQAFF. The rearrangement joins TRBV20-1 to TRBJ1-1; the D gene is possibly TRBD1 (6 bases). CDR1 DFQATT and CDR2 SNEGSKA come from the germline V gene (reference sequence). The germline V and J ends were trimmed by 1 base and 9 bases, with 15 bases remaining between them. CDR3 length: 13 residues.